This T cell receptor (beta chain) derives from a study of tumor-infiltrating lymphocytes in localized non-small cell lung cancer. Study-wide points: Immunotypes IM1 and IM2 had similar TCR-derived T-cell fractions. Each assay used a separate piece of the same tissue. Tumors had more T cell infiltration than uninvolved lung, per TCRbeta sequencing and CD3 counts.

Sequencing used immunoSEQ multiplex PCR; TCRdb keeps in-frame clones, though not all of them. The table includes under 6,000 clones, 95% to 96% detected once. V lost 8 bases and J 3 bases, leaving 16 bases between the germline ends. The CDR3 runs 14 residues. From germline, CDR1 is KGHSH and CDR2 LQKENI. About this clone itself: Its specificity is unknown.

The chain links TRBV18 to TRBJ1-1; a weak D match, TRBD1 (5 bases). This clonotype originated in a human donor with non-small cell lung cancer. Sequencing used uninvolved lung tissue not adjacent to the tumor. The CDR3 reads CASRGGASDTEAFF. The CDR3, as DNA: TGTGCCAGCAGAGGAGGGGCGTCGGACACTGAAGCTTTCTTT.